These T cell receptor beta chains were read from a single sample in a study of post-analysis software for immune sequencing data. TCRdb analysed the PCR reads with MiXCR anew, one entry per CDR3 protein. This table holds hundreds of thousands of distinct CDR3 sequences, around 64% found once. Source material: blood. The receptors derive from a girl aged 2-15 years with multiple sclerosis. CDR3s leave out the opening cysteine and the closing phenylalanine or tryptophan. Fields, in order: D gene, V gene, J gene, CDR3 protein. A D gene is named only where the DNA matches it firmly.

D: .; V: TRBV2; J: TRBJ2-3; CDR3: ASLDRPSTDTQY
D: .; V: TRBV12-3/TRBV12-4; J: TRBJ2-3; CDR3: ASSLAGIPDTQY
D: TRBD1; V: TRBV12-3/TRBV12-4; J: TRBJ2-1; CDR3: ASSPMTGDNEQF
D: TRBD1; V: TRBV7-3; J: TRBJ1-2; CDR3: ASSQAGQGAGGYT
D: .; V: TRBV12-3/TRBV12-4; J: TRBJ1-5; CDR3: ASSLGQSYSNQPQH
D: .; V: TRBV20-1; J: TRBJ2-5; CDR3: SARAIETQY
D: .; V: TRBV11-2; J: .; CDR3: ASSSREGGEQY
D: .; V: TRBV28; J: TRBJ1-2; CDR3: ASSFRGGIGGYT
D: .; V: TRBV20-1; J: TRBJ1-4; CDR3: LGRATNEKLF
D: .; V: TRBV24-1; J: TRBJ2-3; CDR3: ATSDFRDTQY
D: TRBD2; V: TRBV6-1; J: TRBJ2-1; CDR3: ASSDFMERGSNEQF
D: .; V: TRBV11-2; J: TRBJ2-3; CDR3: ASSLNTGLVDTQY